One T cell receptor (beta chain) is described in this entry. Study processing details: Reference gene primer amplification in the assay estimated nucleated cell counts. Sequencing used immunoSEQ multiplex PCR; TCRdb keeps in-frame clones, though not all of them. V, J and clone size reflect that table, while D and trimming were determined from the DNA. The profile shows 95,000 to 110,000 clones, around nine tenths of them singletons. The data were obtained in a study of blood T cell repertoires in COVID-19. Study at large: Acute and convalescent COVID-19 specimens originated in the United States, Italy and Spain. PBMCs, B-cell-depleted T cells, or T cells provided the cDNA or gDNA that made up the material.

CDR1 SGDLS and CDR2 YYNGEE come from the germline V gene. V dropped 1 base and J dropped 0; count of bases not matched to a gene: 4. The CDR3 spans 16 residues. The TCR originated in a man aged 50-59 years in a cohort sampled during active COVID-19. The sample comprised peripheral blood. J is TRBJ2-1 and V is TRBV9; 7 bases fit TRBD2. The CDR3, as DNA: TGTGCCAGCAGCGTACTAGCGGAAAGCTCCTACAATGAGCAGTTCTTC. As protein: CASSVLAESSYNEQFF.